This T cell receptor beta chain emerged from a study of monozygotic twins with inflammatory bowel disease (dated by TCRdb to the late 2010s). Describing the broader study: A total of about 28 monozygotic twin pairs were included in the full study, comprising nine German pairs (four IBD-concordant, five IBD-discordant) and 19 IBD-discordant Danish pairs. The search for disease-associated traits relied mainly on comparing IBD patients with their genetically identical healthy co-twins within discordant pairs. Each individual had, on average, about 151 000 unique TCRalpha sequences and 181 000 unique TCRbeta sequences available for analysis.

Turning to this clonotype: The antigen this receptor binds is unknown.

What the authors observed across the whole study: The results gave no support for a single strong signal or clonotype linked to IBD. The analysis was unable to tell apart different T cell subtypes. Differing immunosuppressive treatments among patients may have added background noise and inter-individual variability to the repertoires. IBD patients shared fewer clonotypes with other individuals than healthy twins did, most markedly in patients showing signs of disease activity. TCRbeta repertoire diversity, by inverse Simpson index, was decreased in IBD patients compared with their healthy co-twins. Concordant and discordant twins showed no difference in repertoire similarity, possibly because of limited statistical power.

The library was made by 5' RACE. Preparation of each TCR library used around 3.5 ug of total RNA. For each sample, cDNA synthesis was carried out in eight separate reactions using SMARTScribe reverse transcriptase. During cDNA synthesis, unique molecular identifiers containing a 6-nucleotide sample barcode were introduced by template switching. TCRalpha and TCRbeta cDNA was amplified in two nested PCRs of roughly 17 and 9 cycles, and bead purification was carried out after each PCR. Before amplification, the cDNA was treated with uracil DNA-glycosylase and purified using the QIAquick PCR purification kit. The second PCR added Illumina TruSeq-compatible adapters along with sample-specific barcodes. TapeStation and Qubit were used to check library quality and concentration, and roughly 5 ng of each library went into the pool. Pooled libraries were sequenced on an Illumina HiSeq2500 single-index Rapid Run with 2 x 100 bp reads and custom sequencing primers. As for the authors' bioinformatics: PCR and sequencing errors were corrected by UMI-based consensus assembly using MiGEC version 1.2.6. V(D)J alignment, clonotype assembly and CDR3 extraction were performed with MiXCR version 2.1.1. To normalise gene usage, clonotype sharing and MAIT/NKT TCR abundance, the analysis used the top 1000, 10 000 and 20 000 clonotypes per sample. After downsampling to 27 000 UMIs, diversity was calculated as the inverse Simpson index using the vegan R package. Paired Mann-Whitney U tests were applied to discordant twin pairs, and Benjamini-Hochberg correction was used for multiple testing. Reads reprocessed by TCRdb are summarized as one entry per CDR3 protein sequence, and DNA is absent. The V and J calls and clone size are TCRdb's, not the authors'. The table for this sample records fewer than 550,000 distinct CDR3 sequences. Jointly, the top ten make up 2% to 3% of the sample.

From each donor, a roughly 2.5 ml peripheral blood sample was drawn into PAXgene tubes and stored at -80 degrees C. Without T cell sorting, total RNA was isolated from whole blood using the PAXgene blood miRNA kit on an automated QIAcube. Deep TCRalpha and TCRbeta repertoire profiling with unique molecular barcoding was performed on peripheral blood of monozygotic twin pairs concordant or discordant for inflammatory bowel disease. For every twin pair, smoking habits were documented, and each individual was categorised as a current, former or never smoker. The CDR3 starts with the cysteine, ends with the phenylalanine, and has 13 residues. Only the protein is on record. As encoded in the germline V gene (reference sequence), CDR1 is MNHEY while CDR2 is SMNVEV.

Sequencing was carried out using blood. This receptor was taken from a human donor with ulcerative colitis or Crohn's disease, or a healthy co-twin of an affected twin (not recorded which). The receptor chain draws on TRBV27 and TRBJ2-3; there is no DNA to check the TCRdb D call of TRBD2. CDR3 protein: CASSHGAVDTQYF.